The sequence of this T cell receptor (beta chain) was determined in a study of blood T cells in healthy people across ages. Study background: Template switching picked up about one barcoded beta molecule for each two T cells.

Sample-barcoded 5' priming and a J-beta primer mix drove a second PCR of 7 to 11 cycles. Unique molecular identifiers of 12 random nucleotides labeled each cDNA. In TCRdb, the 5' RACE reads were re-called with MiXCR into one record per CDR3 protein. The data show over 500,000 distinct CDR3 sequences, over 40% seen once. Sample donors were healthy Caucasian individuals that came from Russia, aged roughly 6 to 100. The sequenced sample was blood. This TCR derives from a woman of 80 years or more in good health.

DNA of the CDR3: TGTGCCTGGAGTTGGGGACTAGCGGCCTACAATGAGCAGTTCTTC. Its protein is CAWSWGLAAYNEQFF. The chain employs TRBV30 and TRBJ2-1; 11 nucleotides match TRBD2. There are 15 residues in the CDR3. J lost 2 bases, V lost 2 bases, and 2 bases had no gene match. The germline gives CDR1 GTSNPN, CDR2 SVGIG (reference sequence).